This is a list of T cell receptor beta chains from one sample in a study of graft-versus-host responses after intestinal transplantation. Profiled with immunoSEQ multiplex PCR; TCRdb holds only in-frame clones, not every one. The sample has over 85,000 clones, over 90% seen once. The antigens for these receptors are not known. Sequenced here: unstimulated CD4+ T cells sorted from spleen or lymph node cells, sampled before transplant. The receptors stem from a human donor who was the organ donor for an intestinal transplant. CDR3s include the opening cysteine and the closing phenylalanine or tryptophan. D genes are given only for firm matches.

V	J	D	CDR3	DNA
TRBV9	TRBJ2-6	TRBD1	CASSVYVEDGQGAESGANVLTF	TGTGCCAGCAGCGTATACGTTGAGGACGGACAGGGGGCGGAAAGTGGGGCCAACGTCCTGACTTTC
TRBV6-1	TRBJ1-2	TRBD1	CASSEQGAHYGYTF	TGTGCCAGCAGCGAGCAGGGGGCTCACTATGGCTACACCTTC
TRBV13	TRBJ2-3	TRBD2	CASSPTSGGVTQYF	TGTGCCAGCAGCCCGACTAGCGGGGGGGTTACGCAGTATTTT
TRBV7-9	TRBJ2-7	TRBD1	CASSLGAGGFSYEQYF	TGTGCCAGCAGCTTAGGGGCAGGGGGTTTCTCCTACGAGCAGTACTTC
TRBV28	TRBJ1-6	.	CASSFGPFQDPSYNSPLHF	TGTGCCAGCAGTTTTGGCCCTTTCCAGGATCCCTCCTATAATTCACCCCTCCACTTT
TRBV19	TRBJ1-2	.	CASSRWDGFNYGYTF	TGTGCCAGTAGTAGGTGGGACGGATTTAACTATGGCTACACCTTC
TRBV5-4	TRBJ2-3	.	CASSRAKQSFTDTQYF	TGTGCCAGCAGCCGCGCTAAACAGAGTTTCACAGATACGCAGTATTTT
TRBV5-5	TRBJ1-6	.	CASSSDKAYNSPLHF	TGTGCCAGCAGCTCCGACAAGGCCTATAATTCACCCCTCCACTTT
TRBV19	TRBJ2-3	.	CASSISGTVTDTQYF	TGTGCCAGTAGTATCTCCGGGACGGTGACAGATACGCAGTATTTT
TRBV19	TRBJ1-5	.	CASSMTSFYSNQPQHF	TGTGCCAGTAGTATGACGAGTTTTTATAGCAATCAGCCCCAGCATTTT
TRBV6-6	TRBJ2-1	TRBD2	CASGASLAGGPNEQFF	TGTGCCAGCGGCGCGTCACTAGCGGGGGGGCCGAATGAGCAGTTCTTC
TRBV7-9	TRBJ1-1	.	CASSLGRTMNTEAFF	TGTGCCAGCAGCTTAGGACGGACTATGAACACTGAAGCTTTCTTT
TRBV6-5	TRBJ1-1	.	CASGQGPGTEAFF	TGTGCCAGCGGCCAGGGACCGGGCACTGAAGCTTTCTTT